Detailed here is one T cell receptor (beta chain). No antigen is known for it. This sample stems from a study of T-cell reconstitution after alpha-beta-depleted transplantation in children. Researchers prepared the TCRbeta library using unique molecular identifiers, the study reports. TCRdb reanalysed the PCR reads using MiXCR and keeps one entry per CDR3 protein. The sample holds 610,000 or so distinct CDR3 sequences, roughly 30% seen once. Study-wide points: At day 60, the high TCRbeta diversity found in some patients originated from recipient T cells and thymic progenitors that had survived. Hyperexpanded clones declined; after one year, newly produced T cells mostly supplied diversity.

Source: PBMCs, taken before TCRalphabeta/CD19-depleted stem cell transplant. The TCR originated in a boy younger than two with Wiskott-Aldrich syndrome, due to receive a stem cell transplant.

The CDR3 loop is CASSLDMGIQPQHF. The CDR3 nucleotides are TGTGCCAGCAGTTTGGATATGGGGATTCAGCCCCAGCATTTT. This chain uses TRBV12-3 or TRBV12-4 with TRBJ1-5; D is uncertain. CDR3 size: 14 residues. V lost 3 bases, J lost 6 bases, and 12 bases lay in between.